A single sample is the source of the 12 T cell receptor beta chains below, sequenced in a study of tumor-infiltrating lymphocytes in primary liver carcinoma. Out of unsorted whole blood came the blood RNA, and germline DNA was extracted as well. A constant-region primer primed TCR beta cDNA synthesis from about 550 ng of total RNA. Libraries for TCR beta were built through three nested multiplex PCR rounds, which together made up a slightly modified ARM-PCR procedure. PCR rounds one and two used TRBV1-TRBV30 forward primers with a C-beta reverse primer for approximately 10 cycles each. TCRdb fed the multiplex PCR reads into MiXCR, producing one record per CDR3 protein. The table has fewer than 400,000 distinct CDR3 sequences, 50% to 60% seen once. The sequencing input was peripheral blood. Every receptor here comes from a woman in her thirties with primary liver carcinoma and hepatitis B virus infection.

To note about this clonotype: One junction end disagrees with the germline gene, perhaps due to a read error. The chain is built from TRBV6-5 and TRBJ2-5; a weak D match, TRBD1 (5 bases). Germline CDR1 is MNHEY and CDR2 is SVGAGI. CDR3 length: 13 amino acids. This CDR3 reads CASSDTGEEAQYF. The CDR3 DNA is TGTGCCAGCAGTGATACAGGAGAAGAGGCCCAGTACTTC.

The genes are TRBV6-2 or TRBV6-3 and TRBJ2-7, with D unclear. The V gene's germline CDR1 is MNHEY and CDR2 SVGEGT. The length of the CDR3 is 13 residues. V was trimmed by 10 bases and J by 5 bases, leaving 18 bases between them. The CDR3 spells CATRNWEVHEQYF. The CDR3 nucleotides read TGTGCCACCAGGAATTGGGAAGTGCACGAGCAGTACTTC.

Concerning this clonotype itself: Because the CDR3's place on the DNA is in doubt, the DNA is left out and the CDR3 is given as listed by TCRdb. V usage is TRBV5-4 and J usage is TRBJ1-1. From its first to its last residue, the CDR3 has 14 amino acids. Looked up from germline, CDR1 is SGHNT and CDR2 is YYREEE (reference sequence). CDR3 sequence reads: CASSFALGNTEASF.

The chain carries TRBV4-3 and TRBJ2-1, with D tentatively TRBD2 (6 bases). Germline V gene lookup returns CDR1 LGHNA and CDR2 YSLEER. V dropped 0 bases and J dropped 7 bases, with 16 bases sitting between them. The CDR3 has 16 amino acids. CDR3 in amino acids: CASSQDRTNGSNEQFF. CDR3 bases: TGCGCCAGCAGCCAAGATCGGACTAACGGGAGTAATGAGCAGTTCTTC.

The V call is TRBV11-3, the J call TRBJ1-5, with D unresolved. From germline, CDR1 is SGHNT and CDR2 YENEEA. The CDR3 sequence is 13 residues long. V lost 6 bases and J lost 9, with 15 bases in between. The CDR3 DNA is TGTGCCAGCAGTTGCAGCCAGTATCGGCCCCAGCATTTT. This translates into CASSCSQYRPQHF.

Comments on this clonotype: This may stem from a read error, because a much larger clone lies one nucleotide away. The gene calls are TRBV6-5 and TRBJ2-1; D is perhaps TRBD1 (6 bases). The CDR3 runs 14 residues. The germline CDR1 and CDR2 sequences are MNHEY and SVGAGI. The germline V and J ends were trimmed by 6 bases and 12 bases, with 21 bases remaining between them. The DNA of the CDR3 is TGTGCCAGCAGCAACCCCAATGGGGGCAGGGGGCAGTTCTTC. Its translation: CASSNPNGGRGQFF.

This clonotype was observed a handful of times. The gene calls are TRBV12-3 or TRBV12-4 and TRBJ2-1; D might be TRBD1 (6 bases). V was trimmed by 6 bases and J by 5 bases, leaving 11 bases between them. This CDR3 is built from 13 residues. The CDR3 region is CASRTGLHNEQFF. The CDR3 region has the DNA TGTGCCAGCAGGACAGGACTCCACAATGAGCAGTTCTTC.

This clonotype was counted a few times. The rearrangement links TRBV12-3 or TRBV12-4 to TRBJ1-1, with D possibly TRBD1 on 6 matching bases. The CDR3 extends over 13 amino acids. V lost 10 bases and J 0 bases, leaving 12 bases between the germline ends. CDR3 sequence: CATNDRLNTEAFF. Here the CDR3 DNA reads TGTGCCACCAACGACAGGCTGAACACTGAAGCTTTCTTT.

In its sample, this clonotype was seen once. This could be a read error, since a much larger clone is one nucleotide away. This chain uses TRBV6-2 or TRBV6-3 with TRBJ2-6; weak D call: TRBD2 (7 bases). The CDR3 is 13 residues long. Germline values: CDR1 MNHEY, CDR2 SVGEGT. CDR3 nucleotides: TGTGCCATCCGCGCGGCGGGGGCCAACGTCCCGACTTTC. Its protein product is CAIRAAGANVPTF.

On this clonotype itself: Since a much larger clone is just one base distant, this may be a read error. This CDR3 fails to terminate in the conserved phenylalanine or tryptophan, so it likely reflects a read error. V gene TRBV29-1 combines with J gene TRBJ1-1; perhaps TRBD1 as D (6 bases). The ends were cut back, 3 bases at V and 5 bases at J, with 10 bases in the middle. The CDR3 spans 12 residues. The germline V gene encodes CDR1 SQVTM and CDR2 ANQGSEA. This CDR3 is CSVDVRGTEAFL. In nucleotides, the CDR3 is TGCAGCGTTGATGTCAGGGGTACTGAAGCTTTCCTT.

The genes are TRBV18 and TRBJ2-3; no firm D call. V shed 5 bases and J shed 6 bases, with 9 bases lying between them. Germline lookup yields CDR1 KGHSH and CDR2 LQKENI. CDR3 size: 12 residues. DNA for the CDR3: TGTGCCAGCTCAGATAGTGCGGATACGCAGTATTTT. Translation gives CASSDSADTQYF. The full variable domain, in which reference TRBV18 and TRBJ2-3 provide the parts outside the CDR3, is NAGVMQNPRHLVRRRGQEARLRCSPMKGHSHVYWYRQLPEEGLKFMVYLQKENIIDESGMPKERFSAEFPKEGPSILRIQQVVRGDSAAYFCASSDSADTQYFGPGTRLTVL.

The V call is TRBV28, the J call TRBJ1-2; D unclear. In germline, CDR1 is MDHEN, CDR2 SYDVKM. The CDR3 totals 11 residues. V lost 7 bases and J 5 bases, leaving 8 bases between the germline ends. CDR3 nucleotide sequence: TGTGCCAGCAATTTGAAGTATGGCTACACCTTC. This codes for CASNLKYGYTF.